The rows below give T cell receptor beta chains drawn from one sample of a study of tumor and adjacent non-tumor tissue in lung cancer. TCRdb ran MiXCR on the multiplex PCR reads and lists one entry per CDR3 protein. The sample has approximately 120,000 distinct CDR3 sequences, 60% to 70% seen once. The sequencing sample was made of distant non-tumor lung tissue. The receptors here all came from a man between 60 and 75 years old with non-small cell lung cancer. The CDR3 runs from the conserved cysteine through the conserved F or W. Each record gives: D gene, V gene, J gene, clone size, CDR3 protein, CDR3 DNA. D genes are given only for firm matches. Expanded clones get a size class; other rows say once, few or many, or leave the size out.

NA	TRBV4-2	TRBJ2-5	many	CASSQGVRETQYF	TGTGCCAGCAGCCAAGGGGTACGGGAGACCCAGTACTTC
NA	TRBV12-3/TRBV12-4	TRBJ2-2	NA	CACSFGVFGELFF	TGTGCTTGCAGTTTTGGGGTATTTGGTGAGCTGTTTTTT
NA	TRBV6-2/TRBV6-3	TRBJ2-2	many	CASSFQGTGELFF	TGTGCCAGCAGTTTTCAGGGTACCGGGGAGCTGTTTTTT
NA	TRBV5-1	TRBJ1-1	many	CASSLDLGVRNTEAFF	TGCGCCAGCAGCTTGGATTTGGGGGTAAGGAACACTGAAGCTTTCTTT
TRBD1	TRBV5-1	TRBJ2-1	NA	CISSPGTAIHNEQFF	TGCATCAGCAGTCCCGGGACAGCTATTCACAATGAGCAGTTCTTC
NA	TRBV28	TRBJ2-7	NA	CARSISLYEQYF	TGTGCCAGAAGTATATCCCTCTACGAGCAGTACTTC
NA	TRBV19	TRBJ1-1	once	CASSPRLTANTEVFF	TGTGCCAGTAGTCCGCGTTTGACGGCGAACACTGAAGTTTTCTTT
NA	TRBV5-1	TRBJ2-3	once	CASSLAGLPATQYF	TGCGCCAGCAGCTTGGCGGGACTTCCGGCTACGCAGTATTTT
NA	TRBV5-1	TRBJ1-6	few	CASSFGRAGDGSPLHF	TGCGCCAGCAGCTTTGGAAGAGCCGGGGACGGATCACCCCTCCACTTT
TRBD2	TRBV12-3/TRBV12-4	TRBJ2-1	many	CASSLEAGGIREQFF	TGTGCCAGCAGTTTAGAAGCGGGGGGGATCCGAGAGCAGTTCTTC
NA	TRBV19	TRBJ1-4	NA	CASSDSGTEKLFF	TGTGCCAGTAGTGACAGCGGCACTGAAAAACTGTTTTTT
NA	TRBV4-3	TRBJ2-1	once	CASSQGVSWIPGEQFF	TGCGCCAGCAGCCAGGGAGTTAGCTGGATTCCGGGTGAGCAGTTCTTC
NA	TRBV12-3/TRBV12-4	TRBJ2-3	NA	CASRRLGARTDAQYF	TGTGCCAGCAGACGTCTTGGGGCCCGCACAGATGCGCAGTATTTT
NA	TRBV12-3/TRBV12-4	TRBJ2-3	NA	CASHGSWGPHTDTQYF	TGTGCCAGCCACGGTTCATGGGGGCCCCATACAGATACGCAGTATTTT
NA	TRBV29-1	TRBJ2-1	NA	CSEWADSEQFF	TGCAGCGAGTGGGCTGACAGTGAGCAGTTCTTC
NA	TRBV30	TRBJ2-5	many	CAWSSLDGGAETQYF	TGTGCCTGGAGTTCACTGGATGGGGGCGCCGAGACCCAGTACTTC
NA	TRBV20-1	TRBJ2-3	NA	CSARPIATGASTDTQYF	TGCAGTGCTAGGCCTATTGCGACGGGGGCTAGTACAGATACGCAGTATTTT
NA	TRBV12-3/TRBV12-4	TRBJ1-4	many	CASSLDRFEKLFF	TGTGCCAGCAGCCTCGACAGGTTTGAAAAACTGTTTTTT
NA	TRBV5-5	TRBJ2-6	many	CASSWTVSGANVLTF	TGTGCCAGCAGCTGGACAGTCTCTGGGGCCAACGTCCTGACTTTC
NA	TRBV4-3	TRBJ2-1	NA	CASSHTQGITYNGQFF	TGCGCCAGCAGCCATACACAGGGCATTACCTACAATGGGCAGTTCTTC
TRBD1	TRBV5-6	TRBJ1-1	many	CASSSGQIRTYEAFF	TGTGCCAGCAGCTCGGGACAGATTCGGACGTATGAAGCTTTCTTT
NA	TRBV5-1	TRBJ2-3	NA	CASSPSSGGAKDTQYF	TGCGCCAGCAGCCCGTCTTCGGGGGGCGCCAAAGATACGCAGTATTTT
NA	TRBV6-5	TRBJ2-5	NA	CAISSGFQETQYF	TGCGCCATCAGTTCCGGTTTTCAAGAGACCCAGTACTTC
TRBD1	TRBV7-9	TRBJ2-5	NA	CASSLGTGPQQETQYF	TGTGCCAGCAGCTTGGGGACAGGGCCCCAACAAGAGACCCAGTACTTC